Listed below are T cell receptor beta chains from one sample, sequenced in a study of cytomegalovirus exposure and HLA in healthy donors. Using immunoSEQ multiplex PCR, the repertoire was profiled, and TCRdb retains in-frame clones only, with some absent. The profile covers 170,000 or so clones, with roughly 78% appearing a single time and approximately 3.1% taken by the ten largest. Material for sequencing was PBMCs. These receptors were collected from a woman aged 40 to 50 in good health and CMV-seronegative. CDR3s include the opening cysteine and the closing phenylalanine or tryptophan. The order of the fields is clone size, V gene, J gene, D gene, CDR3 DNA, CDR3 protein. A D gene is named only where the DNA matches it firmly. The size of a clone is reported for some rows only, either as once, few or many, or as a class for expanded clones.

clone_size: NA
v_call: TRBV18
j_call: TRBJ1-3
d_call: TRBD1
cdr3_nt: TGTGCCAGCTCACCGTTCGACAGGGTATATGGAAACACCATATATTTT
cdr3_aa: CASSPFDRVYGNTIYF

clone_size: NA
v_call: TRBV27
j_call: TRBJ1-1
d_call: TRBD1
cdr3_nt: TGTGCCAGCAGACGGACAGGGGCCAAGAACACTGAAGCTTTCTTT
cdr3_aa: CASRRTGAKNTEAFF

clone_size: NA
v_call: TRBV4-1
j_call: TRBJ2-1
d_call: TRBD2
cdr3_nt: TGCGCCAGCAGCCATAAAATCCTCACTAGCGGGGGACGCGGTAACAATGAGCAGTTCTTC
cdr3_aa: CASSHKILTSGGRGNNEQFF

clone_size: NA
v_call: TRBV4-2
j_call: TRBJ2-3
d_call: TRBD1
cdr3_nt: TGTGCCAGCAGAGGGACAGGGACAGATACGCAGTATTTT
cdr3_aa: CASRGTGTDTQYF

clone_size: NA
v_call: TRBV18
j_call: TRBJ2-2
d_call: NA
cdr3_nt: TGTGCCAGCTCACCACCCCCGCGGCCTCCCGGGGAGCTGTTTTTT
cdr3_aa: CASSPPPRPPGELFF

clone_size: NA
v_call: TRBV5-6
j_call: TRBJ2-1
d_call: TRBD2
cdr3_nt: TGTGCCAGCGGCGGGGGGGCATGGAATGAGCAGTTCTTC
cdr3_aa: CASGGGAWNEQFF

clone_size: few
v_call: TRBV6-5
j_call: TRBJ2-1
d_call: TRBD2
cdr3_nt: TGTGCCAGCAGTCGGACTAGCGGCGGTCGGAATGAGCAGTTCTTC
cdr3_aa: CASSRTSGGRNEQFF

clone_size: NA
v_call: TRBV20-1
j_call: TRBJ2-1
d_call: NA
cdr3_nt: TGCAGTGCTAGAGATCAGGTTGGGCTGTTCTTC
cdr3_aa: CSARDQVGLFF

clone_size: NA
v_call: TRBV7-8
j_call: TRBJ1-5
d_call: NA
cdr3_nt: TGTGCCAGCAGCTACTATGGGAGCAATCAGCCCCAGCATTTT
cdr3_aa: CASSYYGSNQPQHF

clone_size: few
v_call: TRBV5-1
j_call: TRBJ1-1
d_call: NA
cdr3_nt: TGCGCCAGCAGCTCTGGGGGCTTGGACACTGAAGCTTTCTTT
cdr3_aa: CASSSGGLDTEAFF

clone_size: NA
v_call: TRBV7-3
j_call: TRBJ1-1
d_call: NA
cdr3_nt: TGTGCCAGCAGCCCCACGCAGGGTAGCGCTTTCTTT
cdr3_aa: CASSPTQGSAFF

clone_size: NA
v_call: TRBV18
j_call: TRBJ2-4
d_call: NA
cdr3_nt: TGTGCCAGCTCACCACAGGAGGGTGGGGCGAAAAACATTCAGTACTTC
cdr3_aa: CASSPQEGGAKNIQYF

clone_size: NA
v_call: TRBV5-1
j_call: TRBJ2-3
d_call: TRBD2
cdr3_nt: TGCGCCAGCAGCTTGAGACTAGCTAGCACAGATACGCAGTATTTT
cdr3_aa: CASSLRLASTDTQYF

clone_size: NA
v_call: TRBV19
j_call: TRBJ1-5
d_call: NA
cdr3_nt: TGTGCCAGTAGTATCGCAGCGTATAGCAATCAGCCCCAGCATTTT
cdr3_aa: CASSIAAYSNQPQHF

clone_size: once
v_call: TRBV19
j_call: TRBJ2-7
d_call: NA
cdr3_nt: TGTGCCAGTAGTGAAGGAGGGGCAGGGAAGGGCGAGCAGTACTTC
cdr3_aa: CASSEGGAGKGEQYF

clone_size: NA
v_call: TRBV5-1
j_call: TRBJ1-4
d_call: TRBD1
cdr3_nt: TGCGCCAGCAGCTTGGGACAGGGAGGCGAAAAACTGTTTTTT
cdr3_aa: CASSLGQGGEKLFF

clone_size: NA
v_call: TRBV28
j_call: TRBJ2-7
d_call: NA
cdr3_nt: TGTGCCAGCAGTGAGGACAGTCCCTACGAGCAGTACTTC
cdr3_aa: CASSEDSPYEQYF

clone_size: NA
v_call: TRBV12-5
j_call: TRBJ1-1
d_call: TRBD1
cdr3_nt: TGTGCTAGTGGTGCGGGCAGGGGGGCCGCTTTCTTT
cdr3_aa: CASGAGRGAAFF

clone_size: NA
v_call: TRBV28
j_call: TRBJ1-2
d_call: TRBD1
cdr3_nt: TGTGCCAGCCGTCCGAGGGGGACAGGGGGGTTTGTCTATGGCTACACCTTC
cdr3_aa: CASRPRGTGGFVYGYTF

clone_size: few
v_call: TRBV28
j_call: TRBJ2-6
d_call: TRBD1
cdr3_nt: TGTGCCAGCAGTCTTTCGGGACAGGGCCTCTCTGGGGCCAACGTCCTGACTTTC
cdr3_aa: CASSLSGQGLSGANVLTF

clone_size: NA
v_call: TRBV10-3
j_call: TRBJ2-7
d_call: NA
cdr3_nt: TGTGCCATCAAGGGTCAGGGTTCCTACGAGCAGTACTTC
cdr3_aa: CAIKGQGSYEQYF

clone_size: NA
v_call: TRBV19
j_call: TRBJ1-1
d_call: NA
cdr3_nt: TGTGCCAGTAGCATACAGGAGAACACTGAAGCTTTCTTT
cdr3_aa: CASSIQENTEAFF

clone_size: NA
v_call: TRBV21-1
j_call: TRBJ2-2
d_call: NA
cdr3_nt: TGTGCCAGCAGCAAAGTGTTACAGGGGGCGACCACCGGGGAGCTGTTTTTT
cdr3_aa: CASSKVLQGATTGELFF

clone_size: NA
v_call: TRBV5-8
j_call: TRBJ1-5
d_call: TRBD1
cdr3_nt: TGTGCCAGCAGCTTTGAGGGGGCGCTGCGGGGGCCCCAGCATTTT
cdr3_aa: CASSFEGALRGPQHF

clone_size: NA
v_call: TRBV6-1
j_call: TRBJ1-2
d_call: TRBD1
cdr3_nt: TGTGCCAGCAGTGAACCGGGACAGGAGCACTATGGCTACACCTTC
cdr3_aa: CASSEPGQEHYGYTF

clone_size: NA
v_call: TRBV5-8
j_call: TRBJ2-3
d_call: NA
cdr3_nt: TGTGCCAGCTTCCGTACGCAGTATTTT
cdr3_aa: CASFRTQYF

clone_size: NA
v_call: TRBV5-1
j_call: TRBJ1-1
d_call: NA
cdr3_nt: TGCGCCAGCAGCTCCCGACCCGGGGAGTTCACTGAAGCTTTCTTT
cdr3_aa: CASSSRPGEFTEAFF

clone_size: few
v_call: TRBV10-3
j_call: TRBJ2-7
d_call: NA
cdr3_nt: TGTGCCATCAGTGCCGGGTCTGATTTCTCATCGGGCGAGCAGTACTTC
cdr3_aa: CAISAGSDFSSGEQYF

clone_size: NA
v_call: TRBV5-4
j_call: TRBJ1-3
d_call: NA
cdr3_nt: TGTGCCAGCAGCTTGGGGCAGGGGAGCTCTGGAAACACCATATATTTT
cdr3_aa: CASSLGQGSSGNTIYF

clone_size: NA
v_call: TRBV6-5
j_call: TRBJ1-2
d_call: TRBD1
cdr3_nt: TGTGCCAGCACGAAGAGGGGACAGAACTATGGCTACACCTTC
cdr3_aa: CASTKRGQNYGYTF

clone_size: NA
v_call: TRBV5-6
j_call: TRBJ2-7
d_call: NA
cdr3_nt: TGTGCCAGCAGCTCTATGGGGCGGGATACCTACGAGCAGTACTTC
cdr3_aa: CASSSMGRDTYEQYF

clone_size: NA
v_call: TRBV11-2
j_call: TRBJ2-7
d_call: NA
cdr3_nt: TGTGCCAGCAGCTTAGGTTGGAGACCCTTAACCGGGACCTACGAGCAGTACTTC
cdr3_aa: CASSLGWRPLTGTYEQYF

clone_size: NA
v_call: TRBV11-2
j_call: TRBJ2-7
d_call: TRBD2
cdr3_nt: TGTGCCAGCAGCTCCGGACTAGCGGGGGGGCTCTACGAGCAGTACTTC
cdr3_aa: CASSSGLAGGLYEQYF

clone_size: few
v_call: TRBV7-2
j_call: TRBJ2-1
d_call: NA
cdr3_nt: TGTGCCAGCAGGTGGGACTCGACCTCCTACAATGAGCAGTTCTTC
cdr3_aa: CASRWDSTSYNEQFF

clone_size: NA
v_call: TRBV5-1
j_call: TRBJ1-6
d_call: NA
cdr3_nt: TGCGCCAGCAGTCCCGGGACACTTAATTCACCCCTCCACTTT
cdr3_aa: CASSPGTLNSPLHF

clone_size: NA
v_call: TRBV5-1
j_call: TRBJ1-1
d_call: TRBD1
cdr3_nt: TGCGCCAGCAGCAGCCTCCGGGACAGCATGAACACTGAAGCTTTCTTT
cdr3_aa: CASSSLRDSMNTEAFF

clone_size: NA
v_call: TRBV15
j_call: TRBJ1-5
d_call: NA
cdr3_nt: TGTGCCACCAGCAGAGACTTTACAGGGAGAAGTGTTCAGCCCCAGCATTTT
cdr3_aa: CATSRDFTGRSVQPQHF

clone_size: NA
v_call: TRBV6-6
j_call: TRBJ2-7
d_call: NA
cdr3_nt: TGTGCCAGCCAAGATCCAGCTAGGGAGCAGTACTTC
cdr3_aa: CASQDPAREQYF

clone_size: few
v_call: TRBV6-1
j_call: TRBJ1-1
d_call: NA
cdr3_nt: TGTGCCAGCAATGGGCTTTGGGACACTGAAGCTTTCTTT
cdr3_aa: CASNGLWDTEAFF

clone_size: NA
v_call: TRBV9
j_call: TRBJ2-2
d_call: TRBD1
cdr3_nt: TGTGCCAGCAGCGCGGCCCGTAACAGGGGGCGCGACGGGGAGCTGTTTTTT
cdr3_aa: CASSAARNRGRDGELFF

clone_size: NA
v_call: TRBV5-1
j_call: TRBJ2-7
d_call: TRBD1
cdr3_nt: TGCGCCAGCAGCTTGGCCAGAGGACAGGGCTACGAGCAGTACTTC
cdr3_aa: CASSLARGQGYEQYF

clone_size: NA
v_call: TRBV15
j_call: TRBJ2-7
d_call: NA
cdr3_nt: TGTGCCACCAGCACCCCCAGGGGAGCCTACGAGCAGTACTTC
cdr3_aa: CATSTPRGAYEQYF

clone_size: few
v_call: TRBV4-1
j_call: TRBJ1-6
d_call: TRBD1
cdr3_nt: TGCGCCAGCAGCCAAGGTAGGGGGCCTTCACCCCTCCACTTT
cdr3_aa: CASSQGRGPSPLHF

clone_size: NA
v_call: TRBV4-2
j_call: TRBJ2-7
d_call: TRBD2
cdr3_nt: TGTGCCAGCAGCCACCCCGGGACTAGCGGGGATTCCTACGAGCAGTACTTC
cdr3_aa: CASSHPGTSGDSYEQYF